This TCR beta chain was obtained from a study of control samples from healthy donors and cancer patients (dated by TCRdb to 2020 to 2022). About this clone itself: Its antigen is not yet known. Per-base quality was not reported, and no clone a single base away is much larger than it.

The CDR3 spans 13 residues, from the cysteine through the phenylalanine. Of all the DNA, just the CDR3 is kept, 39 bases in frame from base 1. V is clipped by 3 bases and J by 3 bases, and the sequence between their germline boundaries is 8 bases long. The library was produced with the immunoSEQ multiplex PCR assay. TCRdb's version of the immuneACCESS table is confined to in-frame rearrangements and falls short of the full clone set. An unresolved V gene accounts for under half of the shortfall where checked; the remainder is of unknown origin. The sample yields 110,000 to 150,000 clones; just under 95% were counted once. The top ten hold more than 13% of the sample.

The receptor was isolated from a man in his fifties or sixties with colorectal cancer. Sequenced material: PBMCs. The chain couples TRBV12-3 or TRBV12-4 to TRBJ1-1, with a tentative D gene TRBD1 over 5 matching bases. The DNA is TGTGCCAGCAGTTTGCAGGGTGACACTGAAGCTTTCTTT. The translation is CASSLQGDTEAFF.